This is a list of T cell receptor beta chains from one sample in a study of shared clonotypes between healthy human individuals. Some clones are missing from TCRdb's copy, which holds only in-frame ones; the method was immunoSEQ multiplex PCR. The profile shows more than 2 million clones, approximately 94% of them singletons. The specimen was naive CD4+ T cells sorted from blood. Receptors were obtained from a man aged 18 to 29 in good health. The CDR3 runs from the conserved cysteine through the conserved F or W. The D gene is left open where the match is weak. Clone size is shown for a subset of rows, as once, few, many or a class of expanded clone.

TRBJ1-4	few	.	TRBV30	13	TGTGCCTGGAGTCGTGTGTTAACTGAAAAACTGTTTTTT	CAWSRVLTEKLFF
TRBJ1-5	.	.	TRBV6-1	11	TGTGCCAGCAGGGGGAGGGGTCCCCAGCATTTT	CASRGRGPQHF
TRBJ2-5	.	.	TRBV25-1	16	TGTGCCAGCAGTGATCGGCAGGGGACGGAGTGGGAGACCCAGTACTTC	CASSDRQGTEWETQYF
TRBJ1-3	.	TRBD1	TRBV14	16	TGTGCCAGCAGCCAACAACAGGGGGCCTCTGGAAACACCATATATTTT	CASSQQQGASGNTIYF
TRBJ2-5	.	TRBD2	TRBV5-1	14	TGCGCCAGCAGCTTTCAGCGGGGGGAGGAGACCCAGTACTTC	CASSFQRGEETQYF
TRBJ1-6	.	.	TRBV19	13	TGTGCCAGTAGTACCGGGGGAGGAACACCCCTCCACTTT	CASSTGGGTPLHF
TRBJ2-5	.	TRBD2	TRBV7-2	17	TGTGCCAGCAGCTTACTCGCTAGCGGGGGTTCACGGGAGACCCAGTACTTC	CASSLLASGGSRETQYF
TRBJ2-1	once	.	TRBV12-2	16	TGTGCAAGGCTACATCCGGGACCTCGCTCCTACAATGAGCAGTTCTTC	CARLHPGPRSYNEQFF
TRBJ2-7	.	.	TRBV6-1	14	TGTGCCAGCAGTGGCCGGGAACAGGGCAGGGAGCAGTACTTC	CASSGREQGREQYF
TRBJ2-7	.	.	TRBV10-3	14	TGTGCCATCAGTGATGTACAGGGAGCCTACGAGCAGTACTTC	CAISDVQGAYEQYF
TRBJ1-6	few	.	TRBV10-1	13	TGCGCCAGCAGTGAGTCGGGGAATTCACCCCTCCACTTT	CASSESGNSPLHF
TRBJ2-1	.	TRBD1	TRBV5-1	12	TGCGCCAGCAGCGCGGGACAGGGGAAAATGCTCTTC	CASSAGQGKMLF
TRBJ2-1	.	.	TRBV2	14	TGTGCCAGCAAGCCGGGACTTCCGTCTAATGAGCAGTTCTTC	CASKPGLPSNEQFF
TRBJ1-2	.	.	TRBV30	13	TGTGCCTGGAGTACAATGGGGGCTGTAGGCTACACCTTC	CAWSTMGAVGYTF